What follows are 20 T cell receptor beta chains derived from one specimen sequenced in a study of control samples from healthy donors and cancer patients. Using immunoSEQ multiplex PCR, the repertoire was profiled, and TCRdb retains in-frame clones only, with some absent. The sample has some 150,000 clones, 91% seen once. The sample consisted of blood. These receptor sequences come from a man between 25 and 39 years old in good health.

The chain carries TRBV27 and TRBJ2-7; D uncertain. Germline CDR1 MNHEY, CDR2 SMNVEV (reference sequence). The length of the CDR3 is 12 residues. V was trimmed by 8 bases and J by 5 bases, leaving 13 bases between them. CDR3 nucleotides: TGTGCCAGCGGCATGGGGTCGCACGAGCAGTACTTC. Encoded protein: CASGMGSHEQYF.

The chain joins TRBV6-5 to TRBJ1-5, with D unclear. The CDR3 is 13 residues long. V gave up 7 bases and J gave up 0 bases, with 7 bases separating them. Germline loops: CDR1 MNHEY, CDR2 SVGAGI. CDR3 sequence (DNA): TGTGCCAGCAATGGCGATAGCAATCAGCCCCAGCATTTT. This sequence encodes CASNGDSNQPQHF.

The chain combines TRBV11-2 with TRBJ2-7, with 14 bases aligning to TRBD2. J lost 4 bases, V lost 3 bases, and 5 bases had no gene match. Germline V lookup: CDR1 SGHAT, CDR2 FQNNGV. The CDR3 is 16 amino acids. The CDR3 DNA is TGTGCCAGCAGCTTGAGCGGACTAGCGGGGGGATACGAGCAGTACTTC. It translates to CASSLSGLAGGYEQYF.

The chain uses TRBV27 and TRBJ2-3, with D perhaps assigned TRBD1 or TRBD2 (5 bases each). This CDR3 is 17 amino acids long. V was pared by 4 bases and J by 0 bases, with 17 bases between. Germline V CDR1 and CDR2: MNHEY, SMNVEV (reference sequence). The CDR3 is CASSSRWDPTSTDTQYF. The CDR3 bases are TGTGCCAGCAGTTCTCGTTGGGACCCTACTAGCACAGATACGCAGTATTTT.

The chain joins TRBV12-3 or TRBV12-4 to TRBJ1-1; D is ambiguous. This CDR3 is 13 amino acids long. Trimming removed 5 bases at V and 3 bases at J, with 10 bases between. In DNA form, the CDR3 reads TGTGCCAGCAGTCAGGACTATCACACTGAAGCTTTCTTT. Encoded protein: CASSQDYHTEAFF.

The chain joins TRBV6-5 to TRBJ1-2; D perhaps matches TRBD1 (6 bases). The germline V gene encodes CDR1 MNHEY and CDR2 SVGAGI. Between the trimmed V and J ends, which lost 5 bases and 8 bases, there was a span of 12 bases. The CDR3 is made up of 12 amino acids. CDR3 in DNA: TGTGCCAGCAGTCCCAGGGACAAGGGCTACACCTTC. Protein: CASSPRDKGYTF.

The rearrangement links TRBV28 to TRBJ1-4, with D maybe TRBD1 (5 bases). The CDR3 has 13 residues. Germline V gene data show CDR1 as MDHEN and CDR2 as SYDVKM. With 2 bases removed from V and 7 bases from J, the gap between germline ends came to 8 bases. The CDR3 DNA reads TGTGCCAGCAGTTTAGGGGGAGGTGAAAAACTGTTTTTT. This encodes CASSLGGGEKLFF.

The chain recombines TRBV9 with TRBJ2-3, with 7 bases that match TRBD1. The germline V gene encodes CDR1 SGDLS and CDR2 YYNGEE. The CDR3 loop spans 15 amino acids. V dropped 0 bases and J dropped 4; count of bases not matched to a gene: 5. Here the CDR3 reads CASSVGGGASDTQYF. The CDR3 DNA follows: TGTGCCAGCAGCGTAGGAGGGGGCGCGTCAGATACGCAGTATTTT.

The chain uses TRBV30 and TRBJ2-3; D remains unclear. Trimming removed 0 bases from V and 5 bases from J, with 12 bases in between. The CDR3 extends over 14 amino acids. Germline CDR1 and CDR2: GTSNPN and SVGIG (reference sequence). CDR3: CAWSVGPAGDTQYF. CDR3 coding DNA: TGTGCCTGGAGTGTAGGCCCGGCTGGAGATACGCAGTATTTT.

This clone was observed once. CDR3 DNA sequence: TGTGCCTGGAAGGGGGGTGGATATGGCTACACCTTC. Translated, it gives CAWKGGGYGYTF. This chain uses TRBV30 with TRBJ1-2; weak D call: TRBD1 (6 bases). This CDR3 spans 12 amino acids. CDR1 GTSNPN and CDR2 SVGIG come from the germline V gene (reference sequence). V was cut by 4 bases and J by 5 bases, with 11 bases left in between.

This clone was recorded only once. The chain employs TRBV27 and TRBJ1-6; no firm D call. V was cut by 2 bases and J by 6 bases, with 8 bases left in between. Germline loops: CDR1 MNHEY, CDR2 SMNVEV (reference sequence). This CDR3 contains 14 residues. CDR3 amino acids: CASSLNGINSPLHF. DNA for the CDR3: TGTGCCAGCAGTTTAAACGGAATTAATTCACCCCTCCACTTT.

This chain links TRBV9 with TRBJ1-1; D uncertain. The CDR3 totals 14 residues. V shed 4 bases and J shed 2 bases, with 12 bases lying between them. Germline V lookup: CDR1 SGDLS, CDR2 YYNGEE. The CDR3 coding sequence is TGTGCCAGCAGCTCCCGGTCAAGCAACACTGAAGCTTTCTTT. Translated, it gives CASSSRSSNTEAFF.

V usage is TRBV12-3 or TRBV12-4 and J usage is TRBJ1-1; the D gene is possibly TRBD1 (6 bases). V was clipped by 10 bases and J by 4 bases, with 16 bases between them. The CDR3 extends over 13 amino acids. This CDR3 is CATKQMDSTEAFF. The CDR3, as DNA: TGTGCCACTAAGCAGATGGACAGCACTGAAGCTTTCTTT.

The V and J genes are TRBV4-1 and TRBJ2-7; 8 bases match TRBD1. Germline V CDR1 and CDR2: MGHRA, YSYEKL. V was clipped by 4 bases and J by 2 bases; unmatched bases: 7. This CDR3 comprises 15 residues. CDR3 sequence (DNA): TGCGCCAGCAGCCCGACGGGGACAGGCACCTACGAGCAGTACTTC. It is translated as CASSPTGTGTYEQYF.

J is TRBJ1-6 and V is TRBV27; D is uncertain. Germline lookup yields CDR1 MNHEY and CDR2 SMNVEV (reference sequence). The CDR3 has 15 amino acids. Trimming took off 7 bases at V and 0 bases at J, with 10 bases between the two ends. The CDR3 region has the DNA TGTGCCAGCACGACCCAGAGCTCCTATAATTCACCCCTCCACTTT. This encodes CASTTQSSYNSPLHF.

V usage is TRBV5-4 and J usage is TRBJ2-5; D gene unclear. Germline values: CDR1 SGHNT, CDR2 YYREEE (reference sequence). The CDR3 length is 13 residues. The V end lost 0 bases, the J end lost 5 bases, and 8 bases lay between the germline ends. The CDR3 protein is CASSLDGRETQYF. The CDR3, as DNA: TGTGCCAGCAGCTTGGACGGGCGTGAGACCCAGTACTTC. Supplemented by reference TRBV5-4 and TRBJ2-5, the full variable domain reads ETGVTQSPTHLIKTRGQQVTLRCSSQSGHNTVSWYQQALGQGPQFIFQYYREEENGRGNFPPRFSGLQFPNYSSELNVNALELDDSALYLCASSLDGRETQYFGPGTRLLVL.

CDR3 in DNA: TGTGCCAGCAGACCCGGAGGAGGCTTCAATCAGCCCCAGCATTTT. Encoded protein: CASRPGGGFNQPQHF. The chain employs TRBV6-5 and TRBJ1-5, with unresolved D. Trimming took 6 bases from V and 3 from J, leaving 15 bases between them. Germline V gives CDR1 MNHEY, CDR2 SVGAGI. CDR3 size: 15 residues.

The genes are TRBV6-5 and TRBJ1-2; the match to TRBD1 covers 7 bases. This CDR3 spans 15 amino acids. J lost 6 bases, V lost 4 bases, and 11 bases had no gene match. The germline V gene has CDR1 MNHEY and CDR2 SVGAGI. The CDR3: CASSFTGTADNGYTF. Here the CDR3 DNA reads TGTGCCAGCAGTTTTACCGGGACAGCGGATAATGGCTACACCTTC.

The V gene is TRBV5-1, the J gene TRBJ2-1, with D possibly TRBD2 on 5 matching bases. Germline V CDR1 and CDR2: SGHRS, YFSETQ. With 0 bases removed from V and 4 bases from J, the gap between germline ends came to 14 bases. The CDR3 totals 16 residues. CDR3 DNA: TGCGCCAGCAGCTTGGCTAGCTTTTCAACATACAATGAGCAGTTCTTC. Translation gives CASSLASFSTYNEQFF.

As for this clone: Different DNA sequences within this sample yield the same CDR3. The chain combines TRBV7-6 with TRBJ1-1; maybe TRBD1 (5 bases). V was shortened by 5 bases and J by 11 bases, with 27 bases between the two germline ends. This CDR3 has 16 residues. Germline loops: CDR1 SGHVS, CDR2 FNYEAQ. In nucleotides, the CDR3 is TGTGCCAGCAGCGAGACGGTAGTCGGGACGGGGAGCGTGGCTTTCTTT. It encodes CASSETVVGTGSVAFF.